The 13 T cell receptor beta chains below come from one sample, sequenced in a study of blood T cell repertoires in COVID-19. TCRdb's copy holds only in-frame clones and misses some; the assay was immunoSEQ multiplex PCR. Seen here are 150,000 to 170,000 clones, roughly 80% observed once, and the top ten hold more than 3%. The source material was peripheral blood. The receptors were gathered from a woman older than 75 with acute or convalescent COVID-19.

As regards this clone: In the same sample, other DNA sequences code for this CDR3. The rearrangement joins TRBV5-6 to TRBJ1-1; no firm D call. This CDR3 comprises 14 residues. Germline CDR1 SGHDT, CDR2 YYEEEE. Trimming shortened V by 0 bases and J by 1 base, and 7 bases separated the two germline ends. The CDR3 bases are TGTGCCAGCAGCTTGGTGTCCGGGAACACTGAAGCTTTCTTT. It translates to CASSLVSGNTEAFF.

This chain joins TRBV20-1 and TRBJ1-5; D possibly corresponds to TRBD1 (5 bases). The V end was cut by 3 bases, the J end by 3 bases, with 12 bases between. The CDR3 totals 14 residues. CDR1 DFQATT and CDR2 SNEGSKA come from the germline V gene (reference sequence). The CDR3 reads CSASPRAFNQPQHF. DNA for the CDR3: TGCAGTGCTAGTCCCAGGGCCTTCAATCAGCCCCAGCATTTT.

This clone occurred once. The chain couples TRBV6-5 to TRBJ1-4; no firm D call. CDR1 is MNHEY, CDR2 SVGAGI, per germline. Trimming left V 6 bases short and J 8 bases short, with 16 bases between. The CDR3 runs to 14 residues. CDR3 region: CASRPRGPREKLFF. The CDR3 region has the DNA TGTGCCAGCAGACCCAGAGGCCCAAGAGAAAAACTGTTTTTT.

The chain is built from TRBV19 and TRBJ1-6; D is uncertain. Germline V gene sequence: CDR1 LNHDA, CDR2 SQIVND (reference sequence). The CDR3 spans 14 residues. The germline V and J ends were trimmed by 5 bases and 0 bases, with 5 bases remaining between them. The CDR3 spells CASSPSSYNSPLHF. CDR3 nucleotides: TGTGCCAGTAGTCCTAGCTCCTATAATTCACCCCTCCACTTT.

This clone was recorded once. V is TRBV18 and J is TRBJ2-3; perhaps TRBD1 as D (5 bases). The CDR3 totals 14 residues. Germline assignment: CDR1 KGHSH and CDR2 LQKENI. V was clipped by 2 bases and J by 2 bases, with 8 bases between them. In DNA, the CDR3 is TGTGCCAGCTCACCAATCAGGGCCACAGATACGCAGTATTTT. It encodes CASSPIRATDTQYF.

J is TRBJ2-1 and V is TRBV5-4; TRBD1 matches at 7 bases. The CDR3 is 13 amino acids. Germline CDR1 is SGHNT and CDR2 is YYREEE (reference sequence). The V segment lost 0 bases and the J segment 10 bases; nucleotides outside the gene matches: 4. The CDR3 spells CASSLVGTEEQFF. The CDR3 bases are TGTGCCAGCAGCTTGGTGGGGACAGAAGAGCAGTTCTTC.

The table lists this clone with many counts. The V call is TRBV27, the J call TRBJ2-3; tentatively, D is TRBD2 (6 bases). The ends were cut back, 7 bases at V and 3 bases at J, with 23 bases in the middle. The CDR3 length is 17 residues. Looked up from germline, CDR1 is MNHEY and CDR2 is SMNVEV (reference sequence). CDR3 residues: CASTGGGSVRGTDTQYF. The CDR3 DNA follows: TGTGCCAGCACGGGTGGAGGGAGCGTGAGAGGGACAGATACGCAGTATTTT.

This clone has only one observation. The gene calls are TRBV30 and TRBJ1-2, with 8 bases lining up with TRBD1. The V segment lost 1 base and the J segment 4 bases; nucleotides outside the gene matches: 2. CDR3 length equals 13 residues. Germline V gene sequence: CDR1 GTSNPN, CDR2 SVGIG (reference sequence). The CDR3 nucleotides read TGTGCCTGGAGTGAGGGGACAGGCTATGGCTACACCTTC. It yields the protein CAWSEGTGYGYTF.

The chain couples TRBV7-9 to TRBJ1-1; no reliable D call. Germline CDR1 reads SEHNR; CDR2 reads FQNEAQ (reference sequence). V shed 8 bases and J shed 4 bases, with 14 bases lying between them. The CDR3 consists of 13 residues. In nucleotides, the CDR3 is TGTGCCAGCGTCGAGGTTTCGGGCACTGAAGCTTTCTTT. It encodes CASVEVSGTEAFF.

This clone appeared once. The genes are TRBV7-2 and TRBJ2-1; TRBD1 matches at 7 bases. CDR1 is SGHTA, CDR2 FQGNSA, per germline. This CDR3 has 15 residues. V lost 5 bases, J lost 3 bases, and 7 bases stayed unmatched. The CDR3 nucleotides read TGTGCCAGCAGCCCGTCCCGGGACAGCTACAATGAGCAGTTCTTC. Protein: CASSPSRDSYNEQFF.

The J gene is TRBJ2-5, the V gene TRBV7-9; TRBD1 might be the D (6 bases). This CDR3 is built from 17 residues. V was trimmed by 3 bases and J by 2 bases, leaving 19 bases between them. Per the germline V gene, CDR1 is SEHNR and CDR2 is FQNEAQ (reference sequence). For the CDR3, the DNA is TGTGCCAGCAGCTTGGTCGCCGTGATCGGGACACAAGAGACCCAGTACTTC. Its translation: CASSLVAVIGTQETQYF.

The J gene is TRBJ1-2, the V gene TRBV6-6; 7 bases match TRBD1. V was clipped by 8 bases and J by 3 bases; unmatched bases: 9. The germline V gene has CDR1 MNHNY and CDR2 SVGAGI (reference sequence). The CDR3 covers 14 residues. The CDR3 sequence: CASYSTGLYYGYTF. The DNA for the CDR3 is TGTGCCAGCTACTCGACAGGGTTATACTATGGCTACACCTTC.

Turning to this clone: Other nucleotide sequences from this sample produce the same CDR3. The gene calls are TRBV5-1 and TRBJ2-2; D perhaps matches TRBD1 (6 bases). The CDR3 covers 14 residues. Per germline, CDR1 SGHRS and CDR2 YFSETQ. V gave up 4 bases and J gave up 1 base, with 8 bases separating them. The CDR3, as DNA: TGCGCCAGCAGCCCACAGGGGAACACCGGGGAGCTGTTTTTT. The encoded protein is CASSPQGNTGELFF.